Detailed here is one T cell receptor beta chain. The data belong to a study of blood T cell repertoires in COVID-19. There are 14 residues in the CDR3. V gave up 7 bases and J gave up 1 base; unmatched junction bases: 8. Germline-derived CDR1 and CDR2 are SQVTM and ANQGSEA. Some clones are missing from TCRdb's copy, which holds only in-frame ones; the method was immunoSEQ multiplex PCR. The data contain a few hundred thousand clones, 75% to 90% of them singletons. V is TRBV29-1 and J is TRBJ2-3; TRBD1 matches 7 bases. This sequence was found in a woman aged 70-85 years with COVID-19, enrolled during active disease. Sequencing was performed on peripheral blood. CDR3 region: CSARQGMRTDTQYF. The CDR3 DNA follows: TGCAGCGCCCGACAGGGTATGCGCACAGATACGCAGTATTTT.